The clone carrying this T cell receptor (beta chain) has more than one count but fewer than ten. For ophthalmopathy patients, the Clinical Activity Score was at least 3 and the NOSPECS grade at least 4; duration was under 3 months. Uncontrolled infection, other autoimmune disease, pregnancy or lactation excluded patients. Fresh peripheral blood, around 11 ml of it, supplied the PBMCs. These data originate in a study of T cells in Graves' hyperthyroidism and ophthalmopathy. On the study more broadly: Once the initial diagnosis was made, peripheral blood was obtained before any treatment.

Amplified TCR beta CDR3 regions derived from RNA transcripts. The HTBI set primed first-round TCR CDR3 RT-PCR. Each CDR3 protein is one row after TCRdb ran MiXCR on the multiplex PCR reads. The sample consists of around 300,000 distinct CDR3 sequences, roughly 22% of them appearing once. The receptor was derived from a man aged 25 to 40 with Graves' ophthalmopathy. Sequenced input: blood.

Here the CDR3 DNA reads TGTGCCAGCACGGACCTCATGTTCCAGCAGTACTTC. Residues: CASTDLMFQQYF. The rearrangement links TRBV28 to TRBJ2-7; D call uncertain. Germline loops: CDR1 MDHEN, CDR2 SYDVKM. The CDR3 covers 12 residues. V was shortened by 7 bases and J by 8 bases, with 15 bases between the two germline ends.